The rows below give T cell receptor beta chains drawn from one sample of a study of T cell repertoires in cytomegalovirus infection. Using its own MiXCR run on the reads, TCRdb lists one record per CDR3 protein. The table shows around 750,000 distinct CDR3 sequences, with 30% to 35% occurring only once. No antigen has been assigned to these receptors. The starting material was cultured CD8+ T cells from PBMCs, obtained from culture after CMV antigen stimulation. The source is a human donor in good health (CMV status not recorded). Some clones in this sample may be carry-over from other donors' samples. Both conserved end residues are part of each CDR3. The order of the fields is J gene, clone size, V gene, D gene, CDR3 protein, CDR3 DNA. The D gene is left open where the match is weak. Expanded clones get a size class; other rows say once, few or many, or leave the size out.

j_gene: TRBJ2-2
abundance: many
v_gene: TRBV12-5
d_gene: TRBD2
CDR3aa: CASGFSSGGANTGELFF
CDR3nt: TGTGCTAGTGGTTTCAGTAGCGGGGGTGCGAACACCGGGGAGCTGTTTTTT

j_gene: TRBJ1-3
abundance: -
v_gene: TRBV6-5
d_gene: -
CDR3aa: CATRLWALESGNTIYF
CDR3nt: TGTGCCACCCGCCTTTGGGCCCTGGAGTCTGGAAACACCATATATTTT

j_gene: TRBJ2-1
abundance: many
v_gene: TRBV7-6
d_gene: -
CDR3aa: CASSPPGDEQFF
CDR3nt: TGTGCCAGCAGCCCGCCGGGCGATGAGCAGTTCTTC

j_gene: TRBJ2-3
abundance: few
v_gene: TRBV12-3/TRBV12-4
d_gene: TRBD2
CDR3aa: CASKTSLAGSTDTQYF
CDR3nt: TGTGCCAGCAAAACCTCACTAGCGGGGAGCACAGATACGCAGTATTTT

j_gene: TRBJ2-1
abundance: -
v_gene: TRBV6-2/TRBV6-3
d_gene: TRBD2
CDR3aa: CASSLSGGIDEQFF
CDR3nt: TGTGCCAGCAGTCTTAGCGGGGGTATCGATGAGCAGTTCTTC

j_gene: TRBJ1-2
abundance: few
v_gene: TRBV10-2
d_gene: -
CDR3aa: CASSEWDLEGYTF
CDR3nt: TGCGCCAGCAGTGAATGGGACTTGGAGGGCTACACCTTC

j_gene: TRBJ1-2
abundance: -
v_gene: TRBV27
d_gene: -
CDR3aa: CASSWGRGYGYTF
CDR3nt: TGTGCCAGCAGTTGGGGTAGGGGCTATGGCTACACCTTC

j_gene: TRBJ2-7
abundance: -
v_gene: TRBV13
d_gene: -
CDR3aa: CASSQQGTYEQNF
CDR3nt: TGTGCCAGCAGCCAACAGGGTACCTACGAGCAGAACTTC

j_gene: TRBJ2-1
abundance: few
v_gene: TRBV6-2/TRBV6-3
d_gene: -
CDR3aa: CASSYLTYNEQFF
CDR3nt: TGTGCCAGCAGTTACCTTACCTACAATGAGCAGTTCTTC

j_gene: TRBJ2-5
abundance: -
v_gene: TRBV6-6
d_gene: TRBD1
CDR3aa: CASSMRDREIKETQYF
CDR3nt: TGTGCCAGCAGTATGCGGGACAGGGAAATCAAAGAGACCCAGTACTTC

j_gene: TRBJ1-2
abundance: few
v_gene: TRBV4-3
d_gene: -
CDR3aa: CASSQGLGAGKKQGGYTF
CDR3nt: TGCGCCAGCAGCCAGGGCTTGGGGGCGGGGAAAAAACAGGGTGGCTACACCTTC

j_gene: TRBJ1-1
abundance: many
v_gene: TRBV7-2
d_gene: -
CDR3aa: CASSSAGTPNTEAFF
CDR3nt: TGTGCCAGCAGCTCGGCCGGGACACCCAACACTGAAGCTTTCTTT

j_gene: TRBJ2-1
abundance: -
v_gene: TRBV27
d_gene: TRBD1
CDR3aa: CASSFQGARDEQFF
CDR3nt: TGTGCCAGCAGTTTCCAGGGGGCTAGAGATGAGCAGTTCTTC

j_gene: TRBJ1-2
abundance: -
v_gene: TRBV10-3
d_gene: TRBD1
CDR3aa: CAIRTDREDGYTF
CDR3nt: TGTGCCATCAGAACGGACAGGGAGGATGGCTACACCTTC

j_gene: TRBJ2-1
abundance: -
v_gene: TRBV27
d_gene: -
CDR3aa: CASSLSDRLTNEQFF
CDR3nt: TGTGCCAGCAGTTTATCTGACAGGCTGACCAATGAGCAGTTCTTC

j_gene: TRBJ1-2
abundance: -
v_gene: TRBV7-6
d_gene: -
CDR3aa: CASSPQRQLAAGDDHYTF
CDR3nt: TGTGCCAGCAGCCCCCAACGTCAGTTAGCCGCAGGAGACGATCACTACACCTTC

j_gene: TRBJ2-3
abundance: few
v_gene: TRBV6-2/TRBV6-3
d_gene: TRBD2
CDR3aa: CASSLMLFTSGGHNGSSTDTQYF
CDR3nt: TGTGCCAGCAGCCTAATGCTCTTCACTAGCGGGGGGCACAACGGCTCTAGCACAGATACGCAGTATTTT